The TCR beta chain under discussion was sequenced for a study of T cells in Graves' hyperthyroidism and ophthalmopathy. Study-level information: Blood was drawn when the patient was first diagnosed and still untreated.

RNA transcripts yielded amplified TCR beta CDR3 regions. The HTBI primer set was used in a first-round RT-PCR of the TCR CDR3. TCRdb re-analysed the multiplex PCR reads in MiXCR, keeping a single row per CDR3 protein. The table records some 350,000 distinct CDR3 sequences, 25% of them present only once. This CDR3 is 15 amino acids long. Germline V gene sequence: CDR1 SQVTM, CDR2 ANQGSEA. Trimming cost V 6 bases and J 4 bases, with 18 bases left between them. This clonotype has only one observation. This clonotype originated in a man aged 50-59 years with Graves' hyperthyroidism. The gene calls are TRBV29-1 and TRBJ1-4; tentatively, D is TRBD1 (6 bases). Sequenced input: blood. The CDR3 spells CSVLVFQGNNEKLFF. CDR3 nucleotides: TGCAGCGTCCTAGTCTTTCAGGGGAATAATGAAAAACTGTTTTTT.